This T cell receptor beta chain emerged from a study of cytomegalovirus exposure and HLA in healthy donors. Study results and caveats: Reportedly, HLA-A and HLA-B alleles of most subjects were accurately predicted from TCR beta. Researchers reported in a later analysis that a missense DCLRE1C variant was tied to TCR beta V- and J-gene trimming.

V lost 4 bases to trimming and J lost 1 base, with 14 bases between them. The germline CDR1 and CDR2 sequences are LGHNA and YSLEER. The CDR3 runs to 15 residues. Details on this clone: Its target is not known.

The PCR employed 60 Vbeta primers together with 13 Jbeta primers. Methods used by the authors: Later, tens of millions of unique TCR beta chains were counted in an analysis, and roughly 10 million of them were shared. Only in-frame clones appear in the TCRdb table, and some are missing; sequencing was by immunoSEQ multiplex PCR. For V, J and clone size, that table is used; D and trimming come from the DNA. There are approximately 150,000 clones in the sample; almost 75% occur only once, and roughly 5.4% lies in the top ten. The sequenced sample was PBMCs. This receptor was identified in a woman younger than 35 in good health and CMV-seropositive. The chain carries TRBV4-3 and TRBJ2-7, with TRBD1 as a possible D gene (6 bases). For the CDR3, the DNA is TGCGCCAGCAGCCGGGGGCGAGGGGGTTCCTACGAGCAGTACTTC. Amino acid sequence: CASSRGRGGSYEQYF.